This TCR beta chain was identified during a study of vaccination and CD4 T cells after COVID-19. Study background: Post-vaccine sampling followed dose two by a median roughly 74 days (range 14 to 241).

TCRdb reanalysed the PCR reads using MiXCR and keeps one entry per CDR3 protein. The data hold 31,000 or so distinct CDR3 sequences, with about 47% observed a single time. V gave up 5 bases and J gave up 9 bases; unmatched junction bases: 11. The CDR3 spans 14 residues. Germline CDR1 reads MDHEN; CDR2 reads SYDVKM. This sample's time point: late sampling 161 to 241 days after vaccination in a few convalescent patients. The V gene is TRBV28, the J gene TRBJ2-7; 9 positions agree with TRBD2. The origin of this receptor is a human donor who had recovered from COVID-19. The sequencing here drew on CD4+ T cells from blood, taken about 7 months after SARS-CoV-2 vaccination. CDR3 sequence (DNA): TGTGCCAGCAGTCGGACTAGCGAGTATTCGGGGCAGTACTTC. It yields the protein CASSRTSEYSGQYF.